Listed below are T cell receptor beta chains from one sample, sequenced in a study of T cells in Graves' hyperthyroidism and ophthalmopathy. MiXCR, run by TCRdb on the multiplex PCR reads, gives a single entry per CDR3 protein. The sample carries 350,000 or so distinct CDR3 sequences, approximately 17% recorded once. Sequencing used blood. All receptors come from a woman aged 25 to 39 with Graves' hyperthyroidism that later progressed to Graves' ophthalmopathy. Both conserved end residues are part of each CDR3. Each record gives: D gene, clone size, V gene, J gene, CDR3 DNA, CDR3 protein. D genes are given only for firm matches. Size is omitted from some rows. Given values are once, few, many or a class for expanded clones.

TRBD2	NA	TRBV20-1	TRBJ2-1	TGCAGTGCTGGACACTTCCTAGCGGCGTCCTGCAATGAGCAGTTCTTC	CSAGHFLAASCNEQFF
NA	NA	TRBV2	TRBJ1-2	TGTGCCAGCAGTGAAGGGACAGCTCTCGTCTATGGCTACACCTTC	CASSEGTALVYGYTF
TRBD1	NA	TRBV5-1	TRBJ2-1	TGCGCCAGCAGCTTGGGAACAGGGGATCTATACAATGAGCAGTTCTTC	CASSLGTGDLYNEQFF
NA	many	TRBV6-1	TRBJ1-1	TGTGCCAGCAGTCCCCTGGGGAAGATGGCTGAAGCTTTCTTT	CASSPLGKMAEAFF
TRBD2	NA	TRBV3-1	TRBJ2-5	TGTGCCAGCAGTGGGACTAACGGGGGGGCTCAGGAGACCCAGTACTTC	CASSGTNGGAQETQYF
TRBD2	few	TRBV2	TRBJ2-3	TGTGCCAGCAGTGAACTCAGCGGGAGTCGAGTAGATACGCAGTATTTT	CASSELSGSRVDTQYF
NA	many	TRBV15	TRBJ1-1	TGTGCCACCAGCAGAGATCGAGGAGGGTGGAGCACTGAAGCTTTCTTT	CATSRDRGGWSTEAFF
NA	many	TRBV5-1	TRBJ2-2	TGCGCCAGCCCCGGTAACACCGGGGAGCTGTTTTTT	CASPGNTGELFF
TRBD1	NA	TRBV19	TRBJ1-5	TGTGCCAGTAGTATAGTAGGAGGGGGCAGTCAGCCCCAGCATTTT	CASSIVGGGSQPQHF
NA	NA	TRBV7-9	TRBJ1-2	TGTGCCAGCAGCTCCGGGACTGACTATGGCTACACCTTC	CASSSGTDYGYTF
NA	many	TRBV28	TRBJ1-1	TGTGCCAGCAGTTTAAGAGGATACAGCATGAACACTGAAGCTTTCTTT	CASSLRGYSMNTEAFF
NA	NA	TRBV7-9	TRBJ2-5	TGTGCCAGCAGCCCGCCGGCCCGAAGGTGGGAGACCCAGTACTTC	CASSPPARRWETQYF
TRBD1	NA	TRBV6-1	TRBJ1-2	TGTGCCAGCAGCCGGACAGGGGGCCCTTGGGGGGACTATGGCTACACCTTC	CASSRTGGPWGDYGYTF
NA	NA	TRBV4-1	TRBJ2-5	TGCGCCAGCAGCGTCAGAGTCCGGGACTCGGAGACCCAGTACTTC	CASSVRVRDSETQYF
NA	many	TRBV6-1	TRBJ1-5	TGTGCCAGCAGTCATAGCAATCAGCCCCAGCATTTT	CASSHSNQPQHF
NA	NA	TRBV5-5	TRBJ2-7	TGTGCCAGCAGCTTGTTTACCGGGGAGCAGTACTTC	CASSLFTGEQYF
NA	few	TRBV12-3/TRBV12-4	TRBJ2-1	TGTGCCAGCAGTTTCGGTTCGGCCAGAGCTAATTTCTTC	CASSFGSARANFF
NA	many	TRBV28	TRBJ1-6	TGTGCCAGCAGCAGGACTTGGAATTCACCCCTCCACTTT	CASSRTWNSPLHF
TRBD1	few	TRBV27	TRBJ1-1	TGTGCCAGCAGTCCCGGGACAGGGGGCAGCACTGAAGCTTTCTTT	CASSPGTGGSTEAFF
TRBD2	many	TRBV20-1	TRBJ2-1	TGCAGTGATGATGGGTATGGACTAGCGGGAACGGGGGAGCAGTTCTTC	CSDDGYGLAGTGEQFF
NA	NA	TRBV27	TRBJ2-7	TGTGCCAGCAGTTACGATGTTGGGGCCTCCTACGAGCAGTACTTC	CASSYDVGASYEQYF
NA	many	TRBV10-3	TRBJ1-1	TGTGCCATCAGTGAATACCCCGGCACTGAAGCTTTCTTT	CAISEYPGTEAFF
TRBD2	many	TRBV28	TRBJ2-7	TGTGCGGGAGGGCAGACCTACGAGCAGTACTTC	CAGGQTYEQYF
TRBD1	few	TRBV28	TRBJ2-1	TGTGCCAGCGGGGTGACAGGGGGCGGTGAGCAGTTCTTC	CASGVTGGGEQFF
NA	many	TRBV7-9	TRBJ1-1	TGTGCCAGCAGCCAAACGGGGAGCATCACTGAAGCTTTCTTT	CASSQTGSITEAFF
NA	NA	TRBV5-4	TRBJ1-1	TGTGCCAGCAGCTGGGCGGGAGGGAACACTGAAGCTTTCTTT	CASSWAGGNTEAFF
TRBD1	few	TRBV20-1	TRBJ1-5	TGCAGTGCTAGTGGCAGGGGGTTTTTTAGCAATCAGCCCCAGCATTTT	CSASGRGFFSNQPQHF
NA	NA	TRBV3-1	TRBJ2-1	TGTGCCAGCAGCCACAGGGCTAGAACCTACAATGAGCAGTTCTTC	CASSHRARTYNEQFF
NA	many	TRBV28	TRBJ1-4	TGTGCCAGCAGTTTTGTGGCAGGCCAGGAAGAAAAACTGTTTTTT	CASSFVAGQEEKLFF
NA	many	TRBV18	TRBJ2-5	TGTGCCAGCTCACCACCGTCAGTCGAAGAGACCCAGTACTTC	CASSPPSVEETQYF
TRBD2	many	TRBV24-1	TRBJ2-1	TGTGCCACCAGTGATTTGAGCGGGGGGGAACACAATGAGCAGTTCTTC	CATSDLSGGEHNEQFF
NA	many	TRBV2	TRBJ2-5	TGTGCCAGCAAGTTCGACTCGAATAGAGAGACCCAGTACTTC	CASKFDSNRETQYF
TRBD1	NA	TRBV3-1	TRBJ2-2	TGTGCCAGCAGAGGACAGGCAGTTTGGACCGGGGAGCTGTTTTTT	CASRGQAVWTGELFF
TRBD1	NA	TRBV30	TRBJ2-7	TGTGCTTTTTCGGGGACAGGGGTCTACGAGCAGTACTTC	CAFSGTGVYEQYF
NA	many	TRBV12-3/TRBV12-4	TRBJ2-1	TGTGCCAGCAGTTTAGCCCAATACAATGAGCAGTTCTTC	CASSLAQYNEQFF
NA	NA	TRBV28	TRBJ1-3	TGTGCCAGCAGTTTAGGGGGTTCTGCCTACTCTGGAAACACCATATATTTT	CASSLGGSAYSGNTIYF
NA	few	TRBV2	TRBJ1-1	TGTGCCAGCAAGGGGGGGGGGAGCACTGAAGCTTTCTTT	CASKGGGSTEAFF
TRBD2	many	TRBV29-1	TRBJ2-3	TGCAGCGTTGGACTAGCGGGGGGAGATACGCAGTATTTT	CSVGLAGGDTQYF
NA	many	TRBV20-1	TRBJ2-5	TGCAGTGAGGACCGGTACCCCCAAGAGACCCAGTACTTC	CSEDRYPQETQYF
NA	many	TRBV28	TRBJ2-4	TGTGCCAGCAGTTTCCTTTGGGACTTAGCCAAAAACATTCAGTACTTC	CASSFLWDLAKNIQYF
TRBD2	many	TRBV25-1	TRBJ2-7	TGTGCCAGCAGTGACGCCACAAGCGGGGGCCCCCGCGAGCAGTACTTC	CASSDATSGGPREQYF
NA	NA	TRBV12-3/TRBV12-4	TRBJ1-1	TGTGCCAGCAGCCCGACCGGGACAACGAGCACTGAAGCTTTCTTT	CASSPTGTTSTEAFF
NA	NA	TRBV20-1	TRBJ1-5	TGCAGTGCTAGAGATCAGCGAGGGGTTCAGCCCCAGCATTTT	CSARDQRGVQPQHF
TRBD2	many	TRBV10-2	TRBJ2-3	TGCGCCAGCAGTGCGTTAGCGGGGACAAGCACAGATACGCAGTATTTT	CASSALAGTSTDTQYF
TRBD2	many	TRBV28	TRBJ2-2	TGTGCCAGCAGTTCACCGACTAGCGGATCAATGGCCGGGGAGCTGTTTTTT	CASSSPTSGSMAGELFF
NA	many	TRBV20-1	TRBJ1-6	TGCAGTGCTAGATGGTTAGATTCGGGCCCCCTCCACTTT	CSARWLDSGPLHF
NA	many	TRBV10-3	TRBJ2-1	TGTGCCATCAGTGATGTTGCGGGAAACTACAATGAGCAGTTCTTC	CAISDVAGNYNEQFF
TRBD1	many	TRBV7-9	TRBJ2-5	TGTGCCAGCAGCGCACGGGACAGGGCCCAAGAGACCCAGTACTTC	CASSARDRAQETQYF
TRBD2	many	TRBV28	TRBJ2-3	TGTGCCAGCAGTTCACTAGCGCGGTCAAGCACAGATACGCAGTATTTT	CASSSLARSSTDTQYF
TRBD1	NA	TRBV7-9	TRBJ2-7	TGTGCCAGCAGTCATACAGGGGAAGGGGTCTACGAGCAGTACTTC	CASSHTGEGVYEQYF
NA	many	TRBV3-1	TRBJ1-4	TGTGCCAGCAGCCAAGATCCCGGGTTCACTAATGAAAAACTGTTTTTT	CASSQDPGFTNEKLFF
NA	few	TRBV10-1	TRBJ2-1	TGCGCCAGCAGTGGTGCGGTGGATGAGCAGTTCTTC	CASSGAVDEQFF
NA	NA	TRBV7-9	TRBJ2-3	TGTGCCAGCAGCCCAAGTGGACAGTGGATCGGTTCAAACACAGATACGCAGTATTTT	CASSPSGQWIGSNTDTQYF
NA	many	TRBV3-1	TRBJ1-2	TGTGCCAGCAGCCAAGCAGGACTGAACCACTATGGCTACACCTTC	CASSQAGLNHYGYTF
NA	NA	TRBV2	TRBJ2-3	TGTGCCAGCAGCCCCCGCGTGTGGGGCAGAGATACGCAGTATTTT	CASSPRVWGRDTQYF
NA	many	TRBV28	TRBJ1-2	TGTGCCAGCAGTGCCAAAGCCTATGGCTACACCTTC	CASSAKAYGYTF